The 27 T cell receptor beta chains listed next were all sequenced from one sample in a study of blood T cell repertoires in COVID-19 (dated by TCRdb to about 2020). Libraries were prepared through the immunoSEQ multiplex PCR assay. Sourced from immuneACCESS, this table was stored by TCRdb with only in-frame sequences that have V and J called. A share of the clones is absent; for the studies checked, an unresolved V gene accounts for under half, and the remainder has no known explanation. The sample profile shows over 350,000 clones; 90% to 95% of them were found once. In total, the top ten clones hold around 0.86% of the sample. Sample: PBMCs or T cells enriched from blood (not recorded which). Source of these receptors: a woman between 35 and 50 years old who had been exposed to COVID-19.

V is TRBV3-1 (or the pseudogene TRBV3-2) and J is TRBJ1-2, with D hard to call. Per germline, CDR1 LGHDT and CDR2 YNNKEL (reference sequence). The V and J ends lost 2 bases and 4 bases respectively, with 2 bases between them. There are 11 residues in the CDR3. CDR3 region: CASSQRYGYTF. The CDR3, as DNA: TGTGCCAGCAGCCAACGCTATGGCTACACCTTC.

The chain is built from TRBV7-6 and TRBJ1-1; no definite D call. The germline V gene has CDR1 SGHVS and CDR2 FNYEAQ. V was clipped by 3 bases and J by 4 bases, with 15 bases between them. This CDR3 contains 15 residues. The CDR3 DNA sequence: TGTGCCAGCAGCTTTATGAGGGCTAGGAGCACTGAAGCTTTCTTT. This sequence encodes CASSFMRARSTEAFF. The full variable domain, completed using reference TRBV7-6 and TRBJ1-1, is GAGVSQSPRYKVTKRGQDVALRCDPISGHVSLYWYRQALGQGPEFLTYFNYEAQQDKSGLPNDRFSAERPEGSISTLTIQRTEQRDSAMYRCASSFMRARSTEAFFGQGTRLTVV.

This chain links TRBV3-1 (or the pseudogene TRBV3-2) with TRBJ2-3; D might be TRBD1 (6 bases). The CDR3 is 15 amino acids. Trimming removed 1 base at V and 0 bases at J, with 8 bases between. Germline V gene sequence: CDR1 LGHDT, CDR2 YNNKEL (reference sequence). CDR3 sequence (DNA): TGTGCCAGCAGCCAAGGGCAGGGGAGCACAGATACGCAGTATTTT. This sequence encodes CASSQGQGSTDTQYF.

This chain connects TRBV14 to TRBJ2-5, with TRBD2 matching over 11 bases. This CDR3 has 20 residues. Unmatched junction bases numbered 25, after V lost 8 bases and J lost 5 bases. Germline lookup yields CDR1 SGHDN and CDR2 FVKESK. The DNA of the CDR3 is TGTGCCAGCCATTCCCCACCGGCGGGGACTAGCGGCGATTCTGGGGAGACCCAGTACTTC. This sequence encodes CASHSPPAGTSGDSGETQYF.

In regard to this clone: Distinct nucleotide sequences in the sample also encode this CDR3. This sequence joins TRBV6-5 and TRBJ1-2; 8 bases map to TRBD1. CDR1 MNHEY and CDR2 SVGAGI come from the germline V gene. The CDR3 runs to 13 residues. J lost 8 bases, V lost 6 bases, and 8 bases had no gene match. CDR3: CASRPQGARGYTF. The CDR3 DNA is TGTGCCAGCAGGCCTCAGGGGGCGCGAGGCTACACCTTC.

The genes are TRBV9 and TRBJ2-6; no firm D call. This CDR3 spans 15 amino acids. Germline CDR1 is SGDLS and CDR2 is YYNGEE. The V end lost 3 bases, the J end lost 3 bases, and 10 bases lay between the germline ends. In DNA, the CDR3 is TGTGCCAGCAGCGCGCCTCCCGGTGGGGCCAACGTCCTGACTTTC. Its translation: CASSAPPGGANVLTF.

The DNA for the CDR3 is TGTGCCAGCAGCCCCGGACAGGGACGGGAAGAAAAACTGTTTTTT. Protein sequence: CASSPGQGREEKLFF. The chain is built from TRBV7-9 and TRBJ1-4; TRBD1 agrees at 8 bases. Germline V lookup: CDR1 SEHNR, CDR2 FQNEAQ (reference sequence). The V and J ends lost 5 bases and 8 bases, in that order; junction bases with no gene match: 10. This CDR3 is built from 15 residues.

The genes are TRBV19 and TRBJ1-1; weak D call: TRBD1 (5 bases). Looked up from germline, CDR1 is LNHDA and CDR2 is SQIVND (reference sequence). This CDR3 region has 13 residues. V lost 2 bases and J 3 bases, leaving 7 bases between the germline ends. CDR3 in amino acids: CASSIKTDTEAFF. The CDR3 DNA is TGTGCCAGTAGTATAAAGACAGACACTGAAGCTTTCTTT.

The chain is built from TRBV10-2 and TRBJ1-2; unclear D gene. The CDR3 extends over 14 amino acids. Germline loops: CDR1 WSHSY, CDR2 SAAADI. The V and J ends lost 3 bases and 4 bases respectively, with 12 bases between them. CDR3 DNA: TGCGCCAGCAGTGACTCGGTGTACGGCTATGGCTACACCTTC. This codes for CASSDSVYGYGYTF.

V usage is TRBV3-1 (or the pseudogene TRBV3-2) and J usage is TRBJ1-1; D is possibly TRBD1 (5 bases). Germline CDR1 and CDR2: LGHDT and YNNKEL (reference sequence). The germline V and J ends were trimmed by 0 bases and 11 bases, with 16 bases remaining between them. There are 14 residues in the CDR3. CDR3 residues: CASSQEGQGRGAFF. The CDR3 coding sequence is TGTGCCAGCAGCCAAGAAGGGCAGGGAAGAGGTGCTTTCTTT.

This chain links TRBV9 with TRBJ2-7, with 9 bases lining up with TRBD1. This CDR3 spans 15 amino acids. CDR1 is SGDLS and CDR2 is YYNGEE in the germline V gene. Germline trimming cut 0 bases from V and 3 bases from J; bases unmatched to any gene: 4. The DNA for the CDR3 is TGTGCCAGCAGCGTAGGACAGGGGGGGAACTACGAGCAGTACTTC. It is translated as CASSVGQGGNYEQYF.

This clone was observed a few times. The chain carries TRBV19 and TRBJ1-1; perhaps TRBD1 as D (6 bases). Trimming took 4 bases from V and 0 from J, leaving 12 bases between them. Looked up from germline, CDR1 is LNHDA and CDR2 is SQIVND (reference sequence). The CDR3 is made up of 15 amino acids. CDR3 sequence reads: CASSTSGTLNTEAFF. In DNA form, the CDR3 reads TGTGCCAGTAGTACATCCGGGACATTGAACACTGAAGCTTTCTTT. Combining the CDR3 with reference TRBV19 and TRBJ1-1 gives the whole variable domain DGGITQSPKYLFRKEGQNVTLSCEQNLNHDAMYWYRQDPGQGLRLIYYSQIVNDFQKGDIAEGYSVSREKKESFPLTVTSAQKNPTAFYLCASSTSGTLNTEAFFGQGTRLTVV.

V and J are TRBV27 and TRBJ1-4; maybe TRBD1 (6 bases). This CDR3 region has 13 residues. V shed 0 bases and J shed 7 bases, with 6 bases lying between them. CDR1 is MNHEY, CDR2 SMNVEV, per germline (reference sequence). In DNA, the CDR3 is TGTGCCAGCAGTTTATCAGGGGGTGAAAAACTGTTTTTT. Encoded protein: CASSLSGGEKLFF. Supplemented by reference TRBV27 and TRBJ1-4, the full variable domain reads EAQVTQNPRYLITVTGKKLTVTCSQNMNHEYMSWYRQDPGLGLRQIYYSMNVEVTDKGDVPEGYKVSRKEKRNFPLILESPSPNQTSLYFCASSLSGGEKLFFGSGTQLSVL.

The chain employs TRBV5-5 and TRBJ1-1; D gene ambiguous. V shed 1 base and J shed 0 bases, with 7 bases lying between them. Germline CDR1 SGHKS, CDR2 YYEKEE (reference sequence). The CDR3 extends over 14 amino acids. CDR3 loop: CASSLWALNTEAFF. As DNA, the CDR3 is TGTGCCAGCAGCTTGTGGGCCCTGAACACTGAAGCTTTCTTT.

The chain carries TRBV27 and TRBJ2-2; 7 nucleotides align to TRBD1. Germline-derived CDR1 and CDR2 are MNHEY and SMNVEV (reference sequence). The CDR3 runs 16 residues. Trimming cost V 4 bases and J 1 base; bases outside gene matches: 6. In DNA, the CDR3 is TGTGCCAGCAGTTCGGGACAGAAACTGAACACCGGGGAGCTGTTTTTT. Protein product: CASSSGQKLNTGELFF.

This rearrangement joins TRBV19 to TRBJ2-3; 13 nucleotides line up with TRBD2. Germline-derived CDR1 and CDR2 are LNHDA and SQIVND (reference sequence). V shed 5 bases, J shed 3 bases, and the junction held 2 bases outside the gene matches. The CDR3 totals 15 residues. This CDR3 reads CASSATSGRTDTQYF. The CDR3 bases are TGTGCCAGTAGTGCGACTAGCGGGAGGACAGATACGCAGTATTTT. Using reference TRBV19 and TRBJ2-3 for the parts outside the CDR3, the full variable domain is DGGITQSPKYLFRKEGQNVTLSCEQNLNHDAMYWYRQDPGQGLRLIYYSQIVNDFQKGDIAEGYSVSREKKESFPLTVTSAQKNPTAFYLCASSATSGRTDTQYFGPGTRLTVL.

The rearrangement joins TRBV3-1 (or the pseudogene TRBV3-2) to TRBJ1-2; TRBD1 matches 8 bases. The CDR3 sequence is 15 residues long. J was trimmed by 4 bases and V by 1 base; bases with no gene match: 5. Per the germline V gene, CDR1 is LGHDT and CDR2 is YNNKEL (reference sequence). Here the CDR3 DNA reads TGTGCCAGCAGCCAAGGGCCAGGGGGCATCTATGGCTACACCTTC. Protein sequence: CASSQGPGGIYGYTF.

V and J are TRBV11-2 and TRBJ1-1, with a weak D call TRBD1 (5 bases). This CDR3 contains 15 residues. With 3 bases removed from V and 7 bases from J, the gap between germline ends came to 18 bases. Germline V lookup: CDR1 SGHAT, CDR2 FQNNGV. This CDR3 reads CASSLSTAMGGEAFF. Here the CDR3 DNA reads TGTGCCAGCAGCTTGTCGACAGCGATGGGAGGTGAAGCTTTCTTT.

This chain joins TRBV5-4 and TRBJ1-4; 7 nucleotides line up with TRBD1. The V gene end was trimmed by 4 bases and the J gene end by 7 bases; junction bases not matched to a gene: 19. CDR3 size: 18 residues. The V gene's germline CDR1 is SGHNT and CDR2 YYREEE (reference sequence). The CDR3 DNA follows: TGTGCCAGCAGCCCGGGGGGGACAGCAAGGGGTGAAGGTGAAAAACTGTTTTTT. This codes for CASSPGGTARGEGEKLFF.

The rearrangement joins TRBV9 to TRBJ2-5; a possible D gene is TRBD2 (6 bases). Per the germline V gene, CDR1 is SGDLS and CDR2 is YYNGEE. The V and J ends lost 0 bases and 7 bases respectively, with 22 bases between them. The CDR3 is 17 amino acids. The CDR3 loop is CASSVAVGRQGGGTQYF. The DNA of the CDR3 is TGTGCCAGCAGCGTAGCGGTAGGGAGGCAGGGAGGAGGGACCCAGTACTTC.

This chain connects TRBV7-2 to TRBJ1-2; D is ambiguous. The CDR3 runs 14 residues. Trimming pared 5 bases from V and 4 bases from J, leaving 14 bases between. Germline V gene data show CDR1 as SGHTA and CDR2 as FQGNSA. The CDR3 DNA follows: TGTGCCAGCAGCGGCCCCGGGAAGCTCTATGGCTACACCTTC. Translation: CASSGPGKLYGYTF.

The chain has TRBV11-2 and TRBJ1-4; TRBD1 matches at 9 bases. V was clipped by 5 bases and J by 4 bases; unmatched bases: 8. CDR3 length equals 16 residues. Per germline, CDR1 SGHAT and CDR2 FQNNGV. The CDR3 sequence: CASSPNTGGGNEKLFF. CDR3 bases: TGTGCCAGCAGCCCTAATACAGGGGGCGGTAATGAAAAACTGTTTTTT.

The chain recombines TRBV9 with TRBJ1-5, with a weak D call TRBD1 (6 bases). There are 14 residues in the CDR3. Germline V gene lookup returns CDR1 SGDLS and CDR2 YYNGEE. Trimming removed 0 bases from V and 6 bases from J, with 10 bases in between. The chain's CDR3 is CASSVGTEGQPQHF. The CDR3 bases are TGTGCCAGCAGCGTAGGGACAGAGGGTCAGCCCCAGCATTTT. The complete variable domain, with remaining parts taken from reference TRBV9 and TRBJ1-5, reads DSGVTQTPKHLITATGQRVTLRCSPRSGDLSVYWYQQSLDQGLQFLIQYYNGEERAKGNILERFSAQQFPDLHSELNLSSLELGDSALYFCASSVGTEGQPQHFGDGTRLSIL.

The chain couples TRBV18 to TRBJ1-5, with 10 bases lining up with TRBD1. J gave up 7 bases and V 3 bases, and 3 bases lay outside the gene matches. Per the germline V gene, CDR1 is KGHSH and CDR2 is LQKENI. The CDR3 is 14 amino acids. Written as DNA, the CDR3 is TGTGCCAGCTCACCGACAGGGGGCCACCAGCCCCAGCATTTT. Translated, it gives CASSPTGGHQPQHF.

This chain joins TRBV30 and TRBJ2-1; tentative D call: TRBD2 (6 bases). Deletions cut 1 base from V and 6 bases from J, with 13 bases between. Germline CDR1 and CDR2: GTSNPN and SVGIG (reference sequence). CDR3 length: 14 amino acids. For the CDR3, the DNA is TGTGCCTGGAGTGGGAGCGGGTTGTCCAATGAGCAGTTCTTC. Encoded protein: CAWSGSGLSNEQFF.

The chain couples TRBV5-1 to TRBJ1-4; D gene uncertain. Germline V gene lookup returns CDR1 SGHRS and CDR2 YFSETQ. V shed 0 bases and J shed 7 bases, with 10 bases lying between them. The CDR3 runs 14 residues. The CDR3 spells CASSLGEHGEKLFF. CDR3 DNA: TGCGCCAGCAGCTTGGGGGAGCACGGTGAAAAACTGTTTTTT.

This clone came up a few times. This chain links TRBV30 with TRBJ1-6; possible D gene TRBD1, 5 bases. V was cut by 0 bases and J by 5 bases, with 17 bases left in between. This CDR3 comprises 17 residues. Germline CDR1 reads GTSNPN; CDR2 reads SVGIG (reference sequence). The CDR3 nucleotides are TGTGCCTGGAGTGTCGGTGTTAGATGGGGGGATAATTCACCCCTCCACTTT. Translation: CAWSVGVRWGDNSPLHF.